This TCR beta chain was profiled in a study of control samples from healthy donors and cancer patients. The data were produced by immunoSEQ multiplex PCR, yet TCRdb's version contains in-frame clones alone and is incomplete. The data hold 150,000 or so clones, with about 90% observed a single time. Germline V gene lookup returns CDR1 SGHTA and CDR2 FQGNSA. V lost 3 bases, J lost 6 bases, and 15 bases lay in between. The CDR3 length is 14 residues. This clonotype was sampled from a woman aged 25 to 45 in good health. The V and J genes are TRBV7-2 and TRBJ2-7; D is perhaps TRBD1 (5 bases). Sequenced sample: blood. The CDR3 sequence is CASSLIGVPREQYF. The CDR3 DNA reads TGTGCCAGCAGCTTGATAGGGGTGCCTCGCGAGCAGTACTTC.